This T cell receptor beta chain was identified in a study of tumor-infiltrating lymphocytes in primary liver carcinoma. Points from the study as a whole: Relative to blood, tumors carried a significantly larger fraction of the repertoire in their top 250 clones (p = 0.039). Overlap in tumor-adjacent and tumor-blood pairs fell below that of tumor region pairs.

Of note for this clonotype: Its antigen is currently unknown.

Germline lookup yields CDR1 ENHRY and CDR2 SYGVKD. Trimming pared 9 bases from V and 1 base from J, leaving 18 bases between. The CDR3 loop spans 16 amino acids. From approximately 0.5 ug of total RNA, TCR beta-specific cDNA was reverse-transcribed using a constant-region primer. Libraries for TCR beta were built through three nested multiplex PCR rounds, which together made up a slightly modified ARM-PCR procedure. Two initial PCR rounds of around 10 cycles each paired TRBV1-TRBV30 forward primers with a C-beta reverse primer. Each CDR3 protein gets one entry after TCRdb re-called the multiplex PCR reads with MiXCR. This table has more than 150,000 distinct CDR3 sequences, 60% appearing once. Germline DNA was also extracted, and blood RNA derived from unsorted whole blood.

V and J are TRBV10-3 and TRBJ2-2; D possibly corresponds to TRBD1 (5 bases). The specimen sequenced was peripheral blood. The sequence was obtained from a middle-aged man with primary liver carcinoma and hepatitis B virus infection. Here the CDR3 reads CAIASDRGMNTGELFF. CDR3 DNA sequence: TGTGCCATTGCGAGTGATAGGGGAATGAACACCGGGGAGCTGTTTTTT.